This T cell receptor beta chain stems from a study of human T cells and chemical hapten exposure. On the study more broadly: Sensitization was performed using 2% DPC on an approximately 2 cm by approximately 2 cm upper inner arm skin site. Patch tests put 0.01% DPC on the upper back, and the results were checked at 6 days.

TCRdb reanalysed the RACE reads using MiXCR and keeps one entry per CDR3 protein. The top ten clones hold 5.7% of a sample with 82,000 or so distinct CDR3 sequences, approximately 12% of them seen once. General study findings and limits: Expanded TCRs created a significantly greater count of big CDR3 similarity clusters than controls did.

Sample time point: patch test 3, about 24 weeks after DPC sensitization. Treatment defined: therapeutic diphenylcyclopropenone sensitization with weekly scalp DPC. Alopecia patients, 18 to 70 years old and DPC-suitable, served as donors. In its sample, this clonotype was seen many times. Its antigen is not identified. CDR3 length: 12 residues. Trimming pared 4 bases from V and 4 bases from J, leaving 6 bases between. The TCR originated in a woman aged 45-60 years with alopecia areata. Some clones in this sample may be carry-over from other donors' samples. The chain is built from TRBV12-3 or TRBV12-4 and TRBJ2-3; D is unclear. The sample consisted of whole blood, taken in connection with sensitization to the hapten diphenylcyclopropenone (DPC). The CDR3 DNA reads as TGTGCCAGCAGTTGGGTGGCAGATACGCAGTATTTT. The encoded protein is CASSWVADTQYF.